This T cell receptor beta chain was retrieved from a study of blood T cells in healthy people across ages. Only a few counts were recorded for this clonotype. Next came a second PCR, run for about 6 to 12 cycles, which used a sample-barcoded 5' primer along with a J-beta primer mix. TCRdb re-derived calls from the 5' RACE reads in MiXCR, one entry per CDR3 protein. The data show approximately 1.5 million distinct CDR3 sequences, roughly 32% seen once. Material: blood. The source is a woman in her 30s in good health.

The CDR3 is CSALGPSTSTDTQYF. The CDR3 DNA is TGCAGTGCCTTAGGCCCTTCGACTAGCACAGATACGCAGTATTTT. The J gene is TRBJ2-3, the V gene TRBV20-1; D is ambiguous. Germline-derived CDR1 and CDR2 are DFQATT and SNEGSKA (reference sequence). V lost 6 bases and J 0 bases, leaving 16 bases between the germline ends. This CDR3 is 15 amino acids long.